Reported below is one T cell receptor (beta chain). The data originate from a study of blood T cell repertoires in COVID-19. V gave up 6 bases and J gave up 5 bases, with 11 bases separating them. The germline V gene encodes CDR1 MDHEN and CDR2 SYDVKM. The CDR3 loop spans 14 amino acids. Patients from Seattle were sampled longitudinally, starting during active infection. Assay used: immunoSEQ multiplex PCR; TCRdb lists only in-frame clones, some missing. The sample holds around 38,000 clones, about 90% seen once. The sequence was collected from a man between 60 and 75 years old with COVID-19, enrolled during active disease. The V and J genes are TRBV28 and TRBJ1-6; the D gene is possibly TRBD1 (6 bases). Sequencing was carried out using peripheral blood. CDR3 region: CASRKGGNNSPLHF. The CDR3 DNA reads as TGTGCCAGCAGAAAGGGGGGGAATAATTCACCCCTCCACTTT.